Below, 8 T cell receptor beta chains from the same sample are listed, as sequenced in a study of T cells after yellow fever vaccination. TCRdb recomputed calls from the 5' RACE reads with MiXCR, one row per CDR3 protein. The sample has a few hundred thousand distinct CDR3 sequences; less than 9.5% are singletons. This specimen consisted of CD4+ T cells sorted from PBMCs, obtained 5 days after the yellow fever booster vaccination. These receptors came from a man between 18 and 35 years old who received the YFV17D yellow fever vaccine.

The chain is built from TRBV10-3 and TRBJ1-1, with TRBD1 matching over 7 bases. V dropped 11 bases and J dropped 5; count of bases not matched to a gene: 11. The CDR3 has 13 amino acids. The germline CDR1 and CDR2 sequences are ENHRY and SYGVKD. The CDR3 is CAVGGLERTEAFF. The DNA of the CDR3 is TGTGCCGTAGGGGGCCTGGAAAGAACTGAAGCTTTCTTT.

J is TRBJ2-3 and V is TRBV3-1; D gene unclear. The germline CDR1 and CDR2 sequences are LGHDT and YNNKEL (reference sequence). The CDR3 contains 11 residues. V lost 1 base and J lost 8, with 4 bases in between. The CDR3 reads CASSQGRTQYF. The CDR3 nucleotides are TGTGCCAGCAGCCAAGGACGTACGCAGTATTTT.

This clonotype was counted a few times. The rearrangement links TRBV5-1 to TRBJ1-2, with D unresolved. The CDR3 sequence is 16 residues long. V was pared by 4 bases and J by 0 bases, with 16 bases between. Germline values: CDR1 SGHRS, CDR2 YFSETQ. The chain's CDR3 is CASSPPSVGTNYGYTF. CDR3 nucleotides: TGCGCCAGCAGCCCCCCATCGGTGGGGACTAACTATGGCTACACCTTC.

In this sample, this clonotype turned up a few times. The V gene is TRBV23-1, the J gene TRBJ2-2, with D possibly matching TRBD1 (7 bases). TRBV23-1 is annotated as an ORF whose role is uncertain. The CDR3 is 15 residues long. Trimming cost V 8 bases and J 4 bases, with 17 bases left between them. The CDR3 DNA reads as TGCGCCAGCGGACTACAGGGGTGGAGCACCGGGGAGCTGTTTTTT. Amino acid sequence: CASGLQGWSTGELFF.

The chain joins TRBV2 to TRBJ1-5, with 12 bases matching TRBD1. V shed 6 bases and J 7 bases; nucleotides not matched to a gene: 7. CDR3 length: 15 amino acids. Germline V gene data show CDR1 as SNHLY and CDR2 as FYNNEI. DNA for the CDR3: TGTGCCAGCAGCCCCGGGACAGGGGGCTGGCAGCCCCAGCATTTT. It specifies CASSPGTGGWQPQHF.

There are many counts of this clonotype. The chain recombines TRBV18 with TRBJ2-7; D unclear. The V end lost 6 bases, the J end lost 4 bases, and 13 bases lay between the germline ends. This CDR3 region has 13 residues. In germline, CDR1 is KGHSH, CDR2 LQKENI. The chain's CDR3 is CASSPQDGYEQYV. The CDR3 DNA sequence: TGTGCCAGCTCCCCTCAGGACGGGTACGAGCAGTACGTC.

The V gene is TRBV5-1, the J gene TRBJ2-5; TRBD1 matches at 8 bases. The CDR3 totals 15 residues. Germline CDR1 reads SGHRS; CDR2 reads YFSETQ. With 4 bases clipped from V and 1 base from J, the junction kept 6 bases outside the gene matches. The CDR3 DNA reads as TGCGCCAGCAGCCAGGACAGGGAGCCCCAAGAGACCCAGTACTTC. Protein sequence: CASSQDREPQETQYF.

The V gene is TRBV5-8, the J gene TRBJ2-6, with 7 bases aligning to TRBD1. Germline CDR1 is SGHTS and CDR2 is YDEGEE. V was pared by 0 bases and J by 1 base, with 7 bases of the junction left unmatched. This CDR3 spans 18 amino acids. The CDR3 protein is CASSLGQGSRSGANVLTF. The CDR3 nucleotides read TGTGCCAGCAGCTTGGGACAGGGTTCTCGATCTGGGGCCAACGTCCTGACTTTC.